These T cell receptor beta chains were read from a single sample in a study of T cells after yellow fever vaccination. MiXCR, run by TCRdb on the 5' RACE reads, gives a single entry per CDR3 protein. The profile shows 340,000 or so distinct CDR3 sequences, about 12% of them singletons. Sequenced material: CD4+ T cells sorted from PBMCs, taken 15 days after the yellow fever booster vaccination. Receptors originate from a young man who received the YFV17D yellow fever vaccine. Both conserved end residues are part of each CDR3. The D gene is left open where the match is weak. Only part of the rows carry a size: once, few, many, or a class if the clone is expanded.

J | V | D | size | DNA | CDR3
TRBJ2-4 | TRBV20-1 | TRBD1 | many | TGCAGTGCTGACAGGGGTCGAGCCAAAAACATTCAGTACTTC | CSADRGRAKNIQYF
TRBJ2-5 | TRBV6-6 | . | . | TGTGCCAGCAGTCGCCGGGACCATCAAGAGACCCAGTACTTC | CASSRRDHQETQYF
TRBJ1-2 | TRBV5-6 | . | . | TGTGCCAGCAGCCGTTCTGGTCCCAGTTCTGGCTACACCTTC | CASSRSGPSSGYTF
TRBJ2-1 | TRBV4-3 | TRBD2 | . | TGCGCCAGCAGCCAGGCCGGGGGGGTTACAGGGGAGCAGTTCTTC | CASSQAGGVTGEQFF
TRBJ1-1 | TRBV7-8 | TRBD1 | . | TGTGCCAGCAGCACAGACCCCCGGGACAGTGAAGCTTTCTTT | CASSTDPRDSEAFF
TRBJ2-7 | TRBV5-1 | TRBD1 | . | TGCGCCAGCAGCAACCGGGACAGGGTCTACGAGCAGTACTTC | CASSNRDRVYEQYF
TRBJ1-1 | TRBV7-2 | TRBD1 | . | TGTGCCAGCAGCCCAAGGCCTTACAGGGGACGGAAGGGGATGAACACTGAAGCTTTCTTT | CASSPRPYRGRKGMNTEAFF
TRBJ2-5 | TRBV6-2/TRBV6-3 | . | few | TGTGCCAGCAGTTACTCGAGCCGTTGGAGCGAAAATGGCCCGACCCAGTACTTC | CASSYSSRWSENGPTQYF
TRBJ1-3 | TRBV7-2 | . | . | TGTGCCAGCAGCGCTTACAACTCTGGAAACACCATATATTTT | CASSAYNSGNTIYF
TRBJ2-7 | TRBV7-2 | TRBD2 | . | TGTGCCAGCAGCCCAAGGTATAGCGGGTCCTACGAGCAGTACTTC | CASSPRYSGSYEQYF
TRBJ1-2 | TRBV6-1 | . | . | TGTGCCAGCACAGAAATCTATAACTATGGCTACACCTTC | CASTEIYNYGYTF
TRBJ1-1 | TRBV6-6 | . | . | TGTGCCAGCAGGGGGTCCGGGGACACTGAAGCTTTCTTT | CASRGSGDTEAFF
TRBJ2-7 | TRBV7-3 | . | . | TGTGCCAGCAGCTTAACGGGAACAGGCCTTTACGAGCAGTACTTC | CASSLTGTGLYEQYF
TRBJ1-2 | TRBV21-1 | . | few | TGTGCCAGCACTCCACCGGGACAGATCTATGGCTACACCTTC | CASTPPGQIYGYTF
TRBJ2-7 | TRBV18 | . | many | TGTGCCAGCTCACCCGGGACGGATTCCTACGAGCAGTACTTC | CASSPGTDSYEQYF
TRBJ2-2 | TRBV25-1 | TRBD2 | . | TGTGCCAGCAGCCCAACCCTATGGGGGGGCACCGGGGAGCTGTTTTTT | CASSPTLWGGTGELFF
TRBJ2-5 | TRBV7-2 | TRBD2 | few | TGTGCCTTTCGGGTAGCGGGGCAAGAGACCCAGTACTTC | CAFRVAGQETQYF
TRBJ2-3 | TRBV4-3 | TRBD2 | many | TGCGCCAGCAGCCCGGGACTAGCGGACCGCACAGATACGCAGTATTTT | CASSPGLADRTDTQYF
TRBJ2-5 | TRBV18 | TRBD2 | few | TGTGCCAGCTCACCACTTCCCGCAACTAGCGGAGGCCAAGAGACCCAGTACTTC | CASSPLPATSGGQETQYF
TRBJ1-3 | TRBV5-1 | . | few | TGCGCCAGCAGCCAAGACGATACTGGAAACACCATATATTTT | CASSQDDTGNTIYF
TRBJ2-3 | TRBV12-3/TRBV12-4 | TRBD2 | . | TGTGCCAGCAGTCCCCGGACTAGCGGGGGGAGAAATACGCAGTATTTT | CASSPRTSGGRNTQYF
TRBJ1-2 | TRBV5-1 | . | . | TGCGCAAGCAGCTTAGGGGACCCACGTGGAGGCTACACCTTC | CASSLGDPRGGYTF
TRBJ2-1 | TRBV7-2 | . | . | TGTGCCAGCAGCTTAGGCGGGGCTAACTACAATGAGCAGTTCTTC | CASSLGGANYNEQFF
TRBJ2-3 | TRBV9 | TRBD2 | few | TGTGCCAGCAGCCCCAGACTAGCGGGGGGCATAGATACGCAGTATTTT | CASSPRLAGGIDTQYF
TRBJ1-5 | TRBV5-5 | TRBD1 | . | TGTGCCAGCAGCTCGGACAGGGGGCCCCAGGGGCCCCAGCATTTT | CASSSDRGPQGPQHF
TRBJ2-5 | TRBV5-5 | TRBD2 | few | TGTGCCAGCAGCTTGCTGCTAGCGGGGGGGCGAGAGACCCAGTACTTC | CASSLLLAGGRETQYF
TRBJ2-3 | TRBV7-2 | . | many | TGTGCCAGCAGCCTCCAAGGCGGACCTTCTAGCACAGATACGCAGTATTTT | CASSLQGGPSSTDTQYF
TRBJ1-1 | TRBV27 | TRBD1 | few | TGTGCCAGCAGTAACCGGGACAGGCCAGTCACTGAAGCTTTCTTT | CASSNRDRPVTEAFF